This record concerns one T cell receptor (beta chain) sequence. The PCR was carried out with 60 Vbeta primers and 13 Jbeta primers. Measured with immunoSEQ multiplex PCR; TCRdb has only the in-frame clones, and not every one. The repertoire consists of 70,000 or so clones, with about four fifths occurring once and the leading ten covering about 8%. This entry belongs to a study of cytomegalovirus exposure and HLA in healthy donors. Overall study: A previous analysis identified 100 million or so unique TCR beta sequences derived from roughly 190 million T cells.

At the time of sampling, donors were nominally healthy, though unrecorded immune exposures were likely. Germline V lookup: CDR1 SNHLY, CDR2 FYNNEI. CDR3 length equals 15 residues. The V and J ends lost 6 bases and 2 bases respectively, with 17 bases between them. Sequences were obtained from PBMCs. The chain uses TRBV2 and TRBJ2-7; D perhaps matches TRBD1 (5 bases). The sequence came from a man between 18 and 35 years old in good health and CMV-seropositive. CDR3 coding DNA: TGTGCCAGCAGCCGAAGCGAGGACATCGCCTACGAGCAGTACTTC. Translation: CASSRSEDIAYEQYF.